These T cell receptor beta chains were read from a single sample in a study of T cells after posttransplantation cyclophosphamide. Assay: immunoSEQ multiplex PCR; the TCRdb copy retains only in-frame clones and omits some. The table lists approximately 31,000 clones, with no singletons. The sequenced sample was PBMCs. These TCRs come from a woman in her 30s in good health and a related stem cell transplant donor. Each CDR3 is given with its conserved first and last residue. The D gene is left open where the match is weak. Some rows mark clone size as missing; the rest say once, few, many or name a class of expanded clone.

many,TRBJ1-1,TRBD1,TRBV10-3,CAISDPDRGGTEAFF,TGTGCCATCAGTGACCCTGACAGGGGAGGCACTGAAGCTTTCTTT
many,TRBJ2-7,.,TRBV7-2,CASSLQSSDEQYF,TGTGCCAGCAGCTTGCAGTCTAGCGACGAGCAGTACTTC
.,TRBJ2-5,.,TRBV9,CASSTGSRGTQYF,TGTGCCAGCAGTACGGGGTCGCGGGGGACCCAGTACTTC
many,TRBJ1-5,TRBD1,TRBV4-1,CASSQEVGDRGNQPQHF,TGCGCCAGCAGCCAAGAAGTAGGGGACAGGGGCAATCAGCCCCAGCATTTT
few,TRBJ1-6,TRBD1,TRBV12-3/TRBV12-4,CASRTGYSYNSPLHF,TGTGCCAGCAGGACAGGGTACTCATATAATTCACCCCTCCACTTT
few,TRBJ2-3,.,TRBV25-1,CASSTGQIRDTQYF,TGTGCCAGCAGTACAGGACAGATAAGAGATACGCAGTATTTT
.,TRBJ1-2,TRBD1,TRBV23-1,CASSQIPNRGCNYGYTF,TGCGCCAGCAGTCAGATACCGAACAGGGGATGCAACTATGGCTACACCTTC
many,TRBJ2-7,TRBD1,TRBV2,CASSEGTGSYEQYF,TGTGCCAGCAGTGAGGGGACAGGGAGTTACGAGCAGTACTTC
many,TRBJ1-5,TRBD1,TRBV10-3,CAISDPRTGASNQPQHF,TGTGCCATCAGTGACCCCCGGACAGGGGCTAGCAATCAGCCCCAGCATTTT
few,TRBJ2-2,.,TRBV5-1,CASSRLGTSNTGELFF,TGCGCCAGCAGCCGGCTCGGGACATCGAACACCGGGGAGCTGTTTTTT
few,TRBJ1-2,TRBD1,TRBV7-3,CASSTGVDNGYTF,TGTGCCAGCAGCACAGGGGTTGATAATGGCTACACCTTC
many,TRBJ1-1,TRBD1,TRBV5-1,CASSFRTGGTEAFF,TGCGCCAGCAGCTTTAGGACAGGGGGCACTGAAGCTTTCTTT
few,TRBJ2-7,.,TRBV7-8,CASSLAGGAYEQYF,TGTGCCAGCAGCTTAGCCGGGGGAGCCTACGAGCAGTACTTC
many,TRBJ1-5,TRBD1,TRBV4-1,CASSHVDRDAQPQHF,TGCGCCAGCAGCCACGTAGACAGGGATGCTCAGCCCCAGCATTTT
many,TRBJ2-7,.,TRBV10-3,CAISENPGPYEQYF,TGTGCCATCAGTGAGAATCCAGGGCCCTACGAGCAGTACTTC
many,TRBJ2-6,TRBD1,TRBV7-2,CASSPTGVGANVLTF,TGTGCCAGCAGCCCGACAGGGGTCGGGGCCAACGTCCTGACTTTC
many,TRBJ1-2,TRBD1,TRBV19,CATGGRDRGRSGYTF,TGTGCCACCGGAGGCCGGGACAGGGGGCGAAGTGGCTACACCTTC
many,TRBJ2-7,.,TRBV7-2,CASSAQSQDREQYF,TGTGCCAGCAGCGCACAGAGCCAGGATCGCGAGCAGTACTTC
many,TRBJ1-2,.,TRBV2,CASSESSTGRGGYTF,TGTGCCAGCAGTGAATCCTCTACAGGGCGAGGAGGCTACACCTTC
.,TRBJ1-1,.,TRBV29-1,CSVEIGGTEAFF,TGCAGCGTTGAGATAGGGGGCACTGAAGCTTTCTTT
many,TRBJ1-1,.,TRBV29-1,CSVQPDSTLFF,TGCAGCGTTCAACCGGACAGTACTCTCTTCTTT
many,TRBJ1-3,.,TRBV6-6,CASRRKGSGNTIYF,TGTGCCAGCAGGAGGAAGGGCTCTGGAAACACCATATATTTT
many,TRBJ2-5,TRBD2,TRBV2,CASSEEKLAGESSYF,TGTGCCAGCAGTGAAGAGAAACTAGCGGGGGAGTCCTCGTACTTC
many,TRBJ2-7,TRBD2,TRBV5-6,CASSFFSPSSGGYEQYF,TGTGCCAGCAGCTTTTTCAGCCCGTCTAGCGGGGGCTACGAGCAGTACTTC
many,TRBJ1-6,.,TRBV5-4,CASSSEGINSPLHF,TGTGCCAGCAGCTCGGAGGGGATCAATTCACCCCTCCACTTT
many,TRBJ1-4,.,TRBV6-1,CASSEADEKLFF,TGTGCCAGCAGTGAAGCCGATGAAAAACTGTTTTTT
many,TRBJ2-2,.,TRBV2,CASSETGEDTGELFF,TGTGCCAGCAGTGAAACAGGGGAGGACACCGGGGAGCTGTTTTTT
many,TRBJ2-5,.,TRBV6-6,CASLGGKTQYF,TGTGCCAGCCTAGGCGGGAAGACCCAGTACTTC
many,TRBJ2-7,TRBD1,TRBV12-3/TRBV12-4,CASSLWGQGTHEQYF,TGTGCCAGCAGTTTATGGGGACAGGGTACCCACGAGCAGTACTTC
.,TRBJ2-6,.,TRBV2,CASKAGQGANVLTF,TGTGCCAGCAAGGCAGGGCAAGGGGCCAACGTCCTGACTTTC
many,TRBJ2-3,TRBD2,TRBV5-4,CASSLGLAGIRADTQYF,TGTGCCAGCAGCTTGGGACTAGCGGGGATCAGGGCGGATACGCAGTATTTT
many,TRBJ2-7,TRBD2,TRBV7-2,CASSPRGGGAPTGYEQYF,TGTGCCAGCAGCCCTCGGGGCGGGGGGGCTCCTACGGGCTACGAGCAGTACTTC
few,TRBJ1-2,.,TRBV7-9,CASSLVSGVNYGYTF,TGTGCCAGCAGCTTAGTTTCAGGGGTAAACTATGGCTACACCTTC
many,TRBJ1-6,TRBD1,TRBV27,CASTGTGDSPLHF,TGTGCCAGCACCGGGACAGGGGATTCACCCCTCCACTTT
.,TRBJ1-3,.,TRBV15,CATSRDIAGSGNTIYF,TGTGCCACCAGCAGAGATATTGCGGGATCTGGAAACACCATATATTTT
many,TRBJ2-7,TRBD1,TRBV11-2,CASRWVGTATYEQYF,TGTGCCAGCCGCTGGGTCGGGACAGCGACCTACGAGCAGTACTTC
few,TRBJ1-1,.,TRBV6-6,CASSYALENTEAFF,TGTGCCAGCAGTTACGCACTAGAAAACACTGAAGCTTTCTTT
many,TRBJ1-5,TRBD1,TRBV6-2/TRBV6-3,CASRQAVGTGVNQPQHF,TGTGCCAGCAGACAAGCGGTAGGGACAGGGGTAAATCAGCCCCAGCATTTT
.,TRBJ1-5,.,TRBV30,CAWGTTGNQPQHF,TGTGCCTGGGGAACTACAGGGAATCAGCCCCAGCATTTT
few,TRBJ1-2,TRBD1,TRBV5-6,CASSRRDSLYGYTF,TGTGCCAGCAGCAGACGGGACAGCCTCTATGGCTACACCTTC
many,TRBJ1-4,.,TRBV18,CASSAAFVGATNEKLFF,TGTGCCAGCTCCGCGGCATTCGTCGGGGCAACTAATGAAAAACTGTTTTTT
many,TRBJ2-7,.,TRBV6-2/TRBV6-3,CASSYPRQGHSYEQYF,TGTGCCAGCAGTTACCCCCGGCAGGGTCACAGCTACGAGCAGTACTTC
many,TRBJ2-7,.,TRBV12-3/TRBV12-4,CASSLTVAYEQYF,TGTGCCAGCAGTTTGACAGTAGCCTACGAGCAGTACTTC
many,TRBJ2-7,TRBD1,TRBV5-5,CASSLDRPYEQYF,TGTGCCAGCAGCCTGGACAGGCCCTACGAGCAGTACTTC
many,TRBJ1-1,.,TRBV2,CASSEAFIGLF,TGTGCCAGCAGTGAAGCGTTCATCGGTCTCTTT
many,TRBJ1-5,.,TRBV5-1,CASSLGPNQPQHF,TGCGCCAGCAGCTTGGGGCCCAATCAGCCCCAGCATTTT
many,TRBJ1-1,.,TRBV15,CATSRVRFGGSEAFF,TGTGCCACCAGCAGAGTACGATTTGGGGGCTCTGAAGCTTTCTTT
many,TRBJ1-1,.,TRBV28,CASSLGQLTEAFF,TGTGCCAGCAGTTTAGGACAGCTCACTGAAGCTTTCTTT
many,TRBJ1-1,.,TRBV2,CASRAGLRDTEAFF,TGTGCCAGCAGGGCAGGGTTGAGGGACACTGAAGCTTTCTTT
many,TRBJ1-2,TRBD1,TRBV10-3,CAISRGTENYGYTF,TGTGCCATCAGCCGGGGGACAGAGAACTATGGCTACACCTTC